These T cell receptor beta chains were read from a single sample in a study of cytomegalovirus exposure and HLA in healthy donors. Sequencing used immunoSEQ multiplex PCR; TCRdb keeps in-frame clones, though not all of them. Found here are more than 95,000 clones, roughly 74% of them singletons; the top ten hold 2.5% to 3.5%. Sequenced material: PBMCs. These receptor sequences come from a female donor in good health and CMV-seropositive. CDR3s include the opening cysteine and the closing phenylalanine or tryptophan. The D gene is left open where the match is weak. Clone size is shown for a subset of rows, as once, few, many or a class of expanded clone.

V	D	size	J	DNA	CDR3
TRBV9	-	-	TRBJ2-3	TGTGCCAGCAGCGGAGGTGTGGGGCTAGTCACGCAGTATTTT	CASSGGVGLVTQYF
TRBV7-9	TRBD1	once	TRBJ1-2	TGTGCCAGCAGCTTATATTTGTCAGGGGGTAACTATGGCTACACCTTC	CASSLYLSGGNYGYTF
TRBV28	-	-	TRBJ1-2	TGTGCCAGCAGATCAGGGGTCGGGTCTGGCTACACCTTC	CASRSGVGSGYTF
TRBV2	-	-	TRBJ2-5	TGTGCCAGCAGTCCAGGGTTGGGGGAGACCCAGTACTTC	CASSPGLGETQYF
TRBV7-2	-	-	TRBJ1-5	TGTGCCAGCAGCTTAGACTCAAGTCAGCCCCAGCATTTT	CASSLDSSQPQHF
TRBV7-7	TRBD2	-	TRBJ2-5	TGTGCTAGCAGCTTAGTTGCGGGGGAAGAGACCCAGTACTTC	CASSLVAGEETQYF
TRBV6-1	TRBD1	-	TRBJ2-5	TGTGCCAGCACGGGTATAACAGGGGGCTCAGAGACCCAGTACTTC	CASTGITGGSETQYF
TRBV6-8	-	once	TRBJ1-5	TGTGCCAGCTTTCATCCGTCGGGTATCAATCAGCCCCAGCATTTT	CASFHPSGINQPQHF
TRBV18	-	-	TRBJ1-2	TGTGCCAGCTCACCTACAGGGATGGTAGCTAACTATGGCTACACCTTC	CASSPTGMVANYGYTF
TRBV6-5	-	once	TRBJ1-1	TGTGCCAGCAGTTACTCGTACGGCAGTCCAGGGGAAGCTTTCTTT	CASSYSYGSPGEAFF
TRBV5-6	TRBD1	-	TRBJ2-7	TGTGCCAGCAGCCCGGGACAGGGAAATCCCTACGAGCAGTACTTC	CASSPGQGNPYEQYF
TRBV7-2	-	-	TRBJ2-7	TGTGCCAGCAGCTTAGGTGGGGGTGCGGGGAGATACGAGCAGTACTTC	CASSLGGGAGRYEQYF
TRBV29-1	-	few	TRBJ2-7	TGCAGCGCTATTGAGGGGGCTAGCGGGTTCTACGAGCAGTACTTC	CSAIEGASGFYEQYF
TRBV27	-	-	TRBJ1-5	TGTGCCAGCAGTTTCCGCGGCGCCAATCAGCCCCAGCATTTT	CASSFRGANQPQHF
TRBV5-6	-	-	TRBJ2-1	TGTGCCAGCAGCTTGGCGGGACTTCTGCAGTTCTTC	CASSLAGLLQFF
TRBV4-2	TRBD2	-	TRBJ2-3	TGTGCCAGCAGCCCTAGCAGCGGGGGCGCAGATACGCAGTATTTT	CASSPSSGGADTQYF
TRBV13	TRBD2	-	TRBJ2-3	TGTGCCAGCAGCTTTGGACTAGTGGAAGATACGCAGTATTTT	CASSFGLVEDTQYF